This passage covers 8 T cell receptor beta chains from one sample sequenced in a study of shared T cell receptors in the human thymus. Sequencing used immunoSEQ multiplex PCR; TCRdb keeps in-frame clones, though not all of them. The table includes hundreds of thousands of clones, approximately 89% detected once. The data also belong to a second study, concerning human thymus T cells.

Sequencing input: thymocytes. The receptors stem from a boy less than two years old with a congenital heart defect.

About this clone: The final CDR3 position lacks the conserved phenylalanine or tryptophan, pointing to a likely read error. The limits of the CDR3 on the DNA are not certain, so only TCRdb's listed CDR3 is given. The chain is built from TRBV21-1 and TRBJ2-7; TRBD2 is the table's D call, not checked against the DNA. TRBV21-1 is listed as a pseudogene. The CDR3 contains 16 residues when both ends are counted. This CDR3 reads CATPAILTGIWTGGFR.

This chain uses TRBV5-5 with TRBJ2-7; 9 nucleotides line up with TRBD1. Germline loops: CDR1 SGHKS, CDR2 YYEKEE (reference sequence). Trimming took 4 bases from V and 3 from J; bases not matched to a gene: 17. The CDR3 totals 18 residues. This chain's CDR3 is CASSIDTTGGPNVYEQYF. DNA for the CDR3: TGTGCCAGCAGCATCGACACTACAGGGGGCCCCAACGTCTACGAGCAGTACTTC.

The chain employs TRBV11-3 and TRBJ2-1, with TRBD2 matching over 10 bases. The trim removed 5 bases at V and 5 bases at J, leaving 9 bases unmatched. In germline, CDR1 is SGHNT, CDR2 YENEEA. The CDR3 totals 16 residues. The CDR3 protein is CASSLDPSGGNNEQFF. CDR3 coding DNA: TGTGCCAGCAGCCTGGATCCTAGCGGGGGAAACAATGAGCAGTTCTTC. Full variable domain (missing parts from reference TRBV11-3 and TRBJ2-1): EAGVVQSPRYKIIEKKQPVAFWCNPISGHNTLYWYLQNLGQGPELLIRYENEEAVDDSQLPKDRFSAERLKGVDSTLKIQPAELGDSAVYLCASSLDPSGGNNEQFFGPGTRLTVL.

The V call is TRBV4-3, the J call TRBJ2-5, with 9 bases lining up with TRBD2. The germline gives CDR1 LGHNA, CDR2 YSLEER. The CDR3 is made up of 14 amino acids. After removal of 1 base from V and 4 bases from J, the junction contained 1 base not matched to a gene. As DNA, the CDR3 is TGCGCCAGCAGCCAAGTAGCGGGGGTAGAGACCCAGTACTTC. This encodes CASSQVAGVETQYF.

CDR3 loop: CASSVHGGRWAGELFF. The CDR3 nucleotides are TGTGCCAGCAGTGTCCACGGCGGGAGGTGGGCCGGGGAGCTGTTTTTT. The chain joins TRBV6-4 to TRBJ2-2; TRBD2 matches 8 bases. V was clipped by 4 bases and J by 6 bases; unmatched bases: 10. The CDR3 is 16 residues long. Germline V lookup: CDR1 MRHNA, CDR2 SNTAGT.

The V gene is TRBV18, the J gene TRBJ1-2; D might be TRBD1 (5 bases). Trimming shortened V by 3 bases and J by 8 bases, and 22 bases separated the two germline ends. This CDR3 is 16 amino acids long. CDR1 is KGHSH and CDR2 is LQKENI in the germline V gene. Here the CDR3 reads CASSPLRQLGWKGYTF. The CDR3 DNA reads TGTGCCAGCTCACCGTTGAGACAGTTAGGTTGGAAGGGCTACACCTTC.

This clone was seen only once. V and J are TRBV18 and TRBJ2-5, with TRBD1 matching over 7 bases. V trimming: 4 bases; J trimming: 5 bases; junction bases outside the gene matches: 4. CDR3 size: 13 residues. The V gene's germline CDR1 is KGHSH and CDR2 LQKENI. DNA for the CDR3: TGTGCCAGCTCACGAGGGGGCGACGAGACCCAGTACTTC. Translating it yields CASSRGGDETQYF.

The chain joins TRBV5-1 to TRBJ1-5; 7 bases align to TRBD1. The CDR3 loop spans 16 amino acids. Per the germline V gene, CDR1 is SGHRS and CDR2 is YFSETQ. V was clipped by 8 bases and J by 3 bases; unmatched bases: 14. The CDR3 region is CAREEQGPPHNQPQHF. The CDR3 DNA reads TGCGCCAGAGAGGAACAGGGGCCCCCACACAATCAGCCCCAGCATTTT.